This entry is about one TCR beta chain. This specimen comes from a study of blood T cell repertoires in COVID-19. The data were produced by immunoSEQ multiplex PCR, yet TCRdb's version contains in-frame clones alone and is incomplete. The sample holds 170,000 or so clones, about 88% seen once. The CDR3 loop spans 14 amino acids. V lost 8 bases, J lost 4 bases, and 12 bases lay in between. Germline-derived CDR1 and CDR2 are MNHEY and SVGAGI. Material for sequencing was peripheral blood. The V and J genes are TRBV6-5 and TRBJ1-6; D is uncertain. This TCR was recovered from a man aged 40-50 years with active or convalescent COVID-19. The DNA of the CDR3 is TGTGCCAGCGGGAGACGGTCATATAATTCACCCCTCCACTTT. As protein: CASGRRSYNSPLHF.